The 15 T cell receptor beta chains reported below all come from one sample, sequenced in a study of Ad26.COV2.S vaccination and SARS-CoV-2 variants. Specified treatment: about 20 received Ad26.COV2.S at low or high dose, single or two shots; roughly five received placebo; per-sample allocation not given. Samples analyzed were those drawn on day 63 after the first vaccine or placebo injection. Sequencing was performed with immunoSEQ multiplex PCR; in TCRdb, only in-frame clones are kept and a portion is missing. The sample consists of hundreds of thousands of clones, roughly 81% of them appearing once. The sequences come from peripheral blood, collected in a trial of Ad26.COV2.S vaccine versus placebo. These receptors were obtained from a person between 18 and 65 years old who received the Ad26.COV2.S COVID-19 vaccine or a placebo.

This clone appeared a single time. The chain uses TRBV5-1 and TRBJ2-1; 8 bases fit TRBD2. The CDR3 loop spans 16 amino acids. Germline lookup yields CDR1 SGHRS and CDR2 YFSETQ. V shed 0 bases and J 8 bases; nucleotides not matched to a gene: 10. CDR3 nucleotides: TGCGCCAGCAGCTTGGCCCCCGGGGGGGGGCTTTATGAGCAGTTCTTC. Its protein is CASSLAPGGGLYEQFF.

CDR3 loop: CASSVGAGTEAFF. The CDR3, as DNA: TGTGCCAGCAGCGTAGGGGCGGGCACTGAAGCTTTCTTT. The chain combines TRBV2 with TRBJ1-1; TRBD1 might be the D (5 bases). From germline, CDR1 is SNHLY and CDR2 FYNNEI. The CDR3 length is 13 residues. V was pared by 6 bases and J by 4 bases, with 12 bases between.

This chain joins TRBV19 and TRBJ1-4; D gene unclear. With 7 bases removed from V and 6 bases from J, the gap between germline ends came to 9 bases. Germline lookup yields CDR1 LNHDA and CDR2 SQIVND (reference sequence). The CDR3 has 12 residues. The CDR3 spells CASNSVDEKLFF. The CDR3 DNA reads TGTGCCAGTAATTCGGTCGATGAAAAACTGTTTTTT.

This clone appeared once. V usage is TRBV5-1 and J usage is TRBJ2-1; TRBD2 matches 9 bases. The germline gives CDR1 SGHRS, CDR2 YFSETQ. V shed 4 bases, J shed 7 bases, and the junction held 9 bases outside the gene matches. The CDR3 extends over 15 amino acids. The CDR3 is CASSPDLAGTNEQFF. The CDR3 DNA reads as TGCGCCAGCAGCCCGGACCTAGCGGGGACTAATGAGCAGTTCTTC.

Concerning this clone: At one of its ends the junction is not consistent with the germline gene, which may arise from a read error. This chain joins TRBV7-7 and TRBJ2-5, with 11 bases aligning to TRBD2. This CDR3 has 18 residues. Germline CDR1 SSHAT, CDR2 FNYEAQ (reference sequence). CDR3 nucleotide sequence: TGTGCTAGCAGCTCCACGATTTTTAGCGGGGGGGATCAAGAGACCCAGTACTTC. Translating it yields CASSSTIFSGGDQETQYF.

Details on this clone: Different DNA sequences within this sample yield the same CDR3. The rearrangement links TRBV25-1 to TRBJ2-2, with TRBD1 as a possible D gene (5 bases). Germline values: CDR1 MGHDK, CDR2 SYGVNS. Trimming removed 0 bases from V and 3 bases from J, with 11 bases in between. CDR3 length equals 16 residues. DNA for the CDR3: TGTGCCAGCAGTGAATACGGCAGGGCAGACACCGGGGAGCTGTTTTTT. Translated, it gives CASSEYGRADTGELFF.

The chain joins TRBV11-2 to TRBJ2-2; unclear D gene. V lost 5 bases and J 0 bases, leaving 10 bases between the germline ends. The CDR3 has 15 residues. In germline, CDR1 is SGHAT, CDR2 FQNNGV. CDR3 sequence: CASSPRSTNTGELFF. The CDR3 nucleotides read TGTGCCAGCAGCCCCCGAAGTACGAACACCGGGGAGCTGTTTTTT.

This chain connects TRBV6-2 or TRBV6-3 to TRBJ2-3, with TRBD2 identical over 15 bases. Looked up from germline, CDR1 is MNHEY and CDR2 is SVGEGT. The V segment lost 5 bases and the J segment 3 bases; nucleotides outside the gene matches: 6. CDR3 length: 17 residues. CDR3 amino acids: CASSPRTSGRVTDTQYF. The CDR3 DNA follows: TGTGCCAGCAGTCCACGGACTAGCGGGAGGGTTACAGATACGCAGTATTTT.

The chain joins TRBV24-1 to TRBJ2-1; D is uncertain. The CDR3 length is 12 residues. Germline V gene data show CDR1 as KGHDR and CDR2 as SFDVKD. Trimming cost V 2 bases and J 4 bases, with 2 bases left between them. The CDR3 region has the DNA TGTGCCACCAGTGATTCATACAATGAGCAGTTCTTC. This gives the protein CATSDSYNEQFF.

The V gene is TRBV7-6, the J gene TRBJ2-1; the D is unclear. The CDR3 extends over 13 amino acids. The V end lost 4 bases, the J end lost 8 bases, and 12 bases lay between the germline ends. Germline V gene data show CDR1 as SGHVS and CDR2 as FNYEAQ. The CDR3: CASSSPNSHEQFF. The CDR3 DNA is TGTGCCAGCAGCTCCCCAAATAGCCATGAGCAGTTCTTC.

The chain combines TRBV23-1 with TRBJ2-3; the D call may be TRBD1 or TRBD2 (5 bases each). TRBV23-1 is known as an ORF, though its function is uncertain. CDR3 size: 15 residues. With 2 bases removed from V and 4 bases from J, the gap between germline ends came to 13 bases. For the CDR3, the DNA is TGCGCCAGCAGTCAAATAGGGACCTATCCAGATACGCAGTATTTT. Its protein product is CASSQIGTYPDTQYF.

The rearrangement joins TRBV7-2 to TRBJ2-7; no definite D call. Between the trimmed V and J ends, which lost 2 bases and 3 bases, there was a span of 14 bases. The germline CDR1 and CDR2 sequences are SGHTA and FQGNSA. CDR3 length: 15 amino acids. DNA for the CDR3: TGTGCCAGCAGCTTAAGGGTGGCTAGTGGCTACGAGCAGTACTTC. Residues: CASSLRVASGYEQYF.

The chain joins TRBV23-1 to TRBJ1-4; a weak D match, TRBD1 (5 bases). TRBV23-1 is designated an ORF whose function remains uncertain. V shed 3 bases and J shed 0 bases, with 8 bases lying between them. The CDR3 runs 15 residues. CDR3 DNA sequence: TGCGCCAGCAGTCAGGGGGGACCAACTAATGAAAAACTGTTTTTT. It yields the protein CASSQGGPTNEKLFF.

The CDR3 sequence is CASSFLVLGDTQYF. CDR3 sequence (DNA): TGTGCCAGCAGTTTCCTAGTATTAGGAGATACGCAGTATTTT. The V gene is TRBV28, the J gene TRBJ2-3; D is uncertain. The CDR3 sequence is 14 residues long. Trimming cost V 3 bases and J 5 bases, with 12 bases left between them. Germline CDR1 MDHEN, CDR2 SYDVKM.

The J gene is TRBJ2-7, the V gene TRBV4-1, with D perhaps TRBD1 (5 bases). The CDR3 is 15 residues long. Germline V gene lookup returns CDR1 MGHRA and CDR2 YSYEKL. Trimming took off 0 bases at V and 4 bases at J, with 13 bases between the two ends. This chain's CDR3 is CASSQDLTDSYEQYF. DNA of the CDR3: TGCGCCAGCAGCCAAGACCTAACCGACAGTTACGAGCAGTACTTC.